This T cell receptor beta chain was documented in a study of cytomegalovirus exposure and HLA in healthy donors. PCR amplification relied on 60 Vbeta primers (plus 13 Jbeta primers). Sequencing was performed with immunoSEQ multiplex PCR; in TCRdb, only in-frame clones are kept and a portion is missing. The sample has some 200,000 clones; approximately 79% are singletons. Study conclusions and caveats: Later, an analysis found that common viral pathogens appeared to be linked with several of the most significant clusters. Prior analysis indicated that the majority of TCR beta V segments exhibited productivity approximately 87% or approximately 30% of the time.

There were likely unrecorded immune exposures, though donors were nominally healthy when sampled. CDR3 size: 15 residues. The germline V gene has CDR1 MNHNS and CDR2 SASEGT. The V and J ends lost 7 bases and 5 bases respectively, with 21 bases between them. For this clone: Its antigen is currently unknown.

The rearrangement links TRBV6-1 to TRBJ2-7; D is possibly TRBD1 (6 bases). Sequencing used PBMCs. This sequence was found in a man in his fifties or sixties in good health and CMV-seronegative. In DNA, the CDR3 is TGTGCCAGCACTATGAAGAAAACAGGGTCCAACGAGCAGTACTTC. Its translation is CASTMKKTGSNEQYF.